The clone carrying this T cell receptor beta chain was recorded only once. Its antigen is still unknown. The record originates from a study of OX40 agonist ivuxolimab in advanced cancers. About the research overall: From 23 to 79 years was the age range, with a mean of approximately 63 years, and about 83% were male. Participants could have had prior anti-PD-1, anti-PD-L1 or anti-CTLA-4 therapy, and around 43% had some. Study-level points and caveats: CD8+ T cells were the subset that, on average, had more expanded clones than CD4+.

The data were produced by immunoSEQ multiplex PCR, yet TCRdb's version contains in-frame clones alone and is incomplete. The table shows 65,000 to 85,000 clones, with 85% occurring only once. V shed 3 bases, J shed 0 bases, and the junction held 11 bases outside the gene matches. CDR1 SGHNT and CDR2 YYREEE come from the germline V gene (reference sequence). This CDR3 has 18 residues. The specimen was CD4+ or CD8+ T cells sorted from blood, collected in a trial of the OX40 agonist ivuxolimab. This sequence originates from an adult with an advanced solid tumor such as melanoma, head and neck, liver or kidney cancer. The rearrangement links TRBV5-4 to TRBJ1-2, with TRBD1 identical over 10 bases. In DNA form, the CDR3 reads TGTGCCAGCAGCTCCGCCCGGGACAGGGGCCCCTCTAACTATGGCTACACCTTC. Its protein is CASSSARDRGPSNYGYTF.